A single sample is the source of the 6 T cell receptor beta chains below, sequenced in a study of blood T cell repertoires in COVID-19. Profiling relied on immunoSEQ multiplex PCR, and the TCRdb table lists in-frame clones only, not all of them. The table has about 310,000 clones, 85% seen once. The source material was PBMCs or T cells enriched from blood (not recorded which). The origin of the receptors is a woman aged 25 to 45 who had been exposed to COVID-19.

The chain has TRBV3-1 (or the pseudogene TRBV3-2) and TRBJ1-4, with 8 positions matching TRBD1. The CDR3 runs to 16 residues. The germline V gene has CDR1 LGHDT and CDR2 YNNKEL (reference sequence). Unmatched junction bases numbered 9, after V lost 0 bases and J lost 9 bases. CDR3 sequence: CASSQDSGGQGQKLFF. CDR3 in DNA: TGTGCCAGCAGCCAAGATTCGGGAGGACAGGGACAAAAACTGTTTTTT.

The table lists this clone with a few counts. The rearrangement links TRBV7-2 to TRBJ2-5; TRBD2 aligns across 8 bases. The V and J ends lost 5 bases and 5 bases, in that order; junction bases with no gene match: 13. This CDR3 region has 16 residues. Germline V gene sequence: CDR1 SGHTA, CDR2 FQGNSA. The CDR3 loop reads CASSVSAGEVMETQYF. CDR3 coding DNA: TGTGCCAGCAGCGTGTCAGCGGGGGAGGTGATGGAGACCCAGTACTTC. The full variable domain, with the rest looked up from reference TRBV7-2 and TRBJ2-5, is GAGVSQSPSNKVTEKGKDVELRCDPISGHTALYWYRQSLGQGLEFLIYFQGNSAPDKSGLPSDRFSAERTGGSVSTLTIQRTQQEDSAVYLCASSVSAGEVMETQYFGPGTRLLVL.

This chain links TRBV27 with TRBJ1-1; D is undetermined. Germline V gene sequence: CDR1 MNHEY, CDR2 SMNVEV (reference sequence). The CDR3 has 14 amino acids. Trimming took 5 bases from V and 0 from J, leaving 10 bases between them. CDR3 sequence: CASSTVEVNTEAFF. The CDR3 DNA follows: TGTGCCAGCAGTACCGTAGAGGTGAACACTGAAGCTTTCTTT.

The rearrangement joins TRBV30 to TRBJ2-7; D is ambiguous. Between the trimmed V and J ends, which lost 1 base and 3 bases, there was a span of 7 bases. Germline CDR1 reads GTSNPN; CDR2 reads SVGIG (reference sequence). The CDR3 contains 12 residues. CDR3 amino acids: CAWSESYYEQYF. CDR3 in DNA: TGTGCCTGGAGTGAGTCCTACTACGAGCAGTACTTC. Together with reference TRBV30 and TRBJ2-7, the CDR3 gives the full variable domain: SQTIHQWPATLVQPVGSPLSLECTVEGTSNPNLYWYRQAAGRGLQLLFYSVGIGQISSEVPQNLSASRPQDRQFILSSKKLLLSDSGFYLCAWSESYYEQYFGPGTRLTVT.

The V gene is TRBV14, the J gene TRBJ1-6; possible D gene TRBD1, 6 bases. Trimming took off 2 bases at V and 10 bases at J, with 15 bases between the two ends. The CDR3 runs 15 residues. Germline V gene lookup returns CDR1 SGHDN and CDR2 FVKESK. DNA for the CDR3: TGTGCCAGCAGCCAATCGACAGGACTCGGGTCACCCCTCCACTTT. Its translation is CASSQSTGLGSPLHF.

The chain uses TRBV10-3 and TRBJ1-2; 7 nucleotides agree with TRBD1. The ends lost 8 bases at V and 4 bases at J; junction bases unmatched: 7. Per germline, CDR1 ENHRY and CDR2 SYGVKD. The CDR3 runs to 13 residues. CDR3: CAIGQDSAYGYTF. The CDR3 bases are TGTGCCATCGGACAGGACAGCGCCTATGGCTACACCTTC.